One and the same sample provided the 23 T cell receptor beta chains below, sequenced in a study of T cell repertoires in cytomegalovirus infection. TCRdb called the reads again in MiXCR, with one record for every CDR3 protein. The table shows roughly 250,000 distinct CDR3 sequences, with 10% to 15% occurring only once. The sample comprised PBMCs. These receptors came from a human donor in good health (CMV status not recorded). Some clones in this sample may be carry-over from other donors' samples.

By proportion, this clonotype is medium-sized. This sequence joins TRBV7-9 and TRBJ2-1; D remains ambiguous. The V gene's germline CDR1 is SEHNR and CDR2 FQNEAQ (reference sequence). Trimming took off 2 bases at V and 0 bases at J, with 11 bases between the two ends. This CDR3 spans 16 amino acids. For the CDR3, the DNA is TGTGCCAGCAGCTTAAAGGGCATCAGCTCCTACAATGAGCAGTTCTTC. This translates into CASSLKGISSYNEQFF.

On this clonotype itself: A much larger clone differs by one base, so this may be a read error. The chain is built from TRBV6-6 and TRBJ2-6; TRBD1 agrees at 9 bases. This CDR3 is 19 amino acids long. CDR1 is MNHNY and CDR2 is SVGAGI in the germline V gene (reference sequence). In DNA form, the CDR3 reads TGTGCCAGCAGCCAAAACAGGGGGCGACGGAACTCTGGGGCCAGCGTCCTGACTTTC. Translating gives CASSQNRGRRNSGASVLTF.

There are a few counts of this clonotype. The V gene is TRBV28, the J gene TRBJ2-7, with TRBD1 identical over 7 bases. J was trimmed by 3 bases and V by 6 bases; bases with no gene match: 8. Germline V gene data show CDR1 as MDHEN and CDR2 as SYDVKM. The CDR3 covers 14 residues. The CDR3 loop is CASSSLGQVYEQYF. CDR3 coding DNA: TGTGCCAGCAGCTCCTTAGGACAGGTCTACGAGCAGTACTTC.

As DNA, the CDR3 is TGTGCCAGCAGGAGAGGGGGCTTCACTGAAGCTTTCTTT. Its translation: CASRRGGFTEAFF. This chain links TRBV25-1 with TRBJ1-1, with 7 positions matching TRBD1. CDR1 is MGHDK and CDR2 is SYGVNS in the germline V gene. Trimming at V came to 6 bases and at J to 4 bases, leaving 5 bases not matched to a gene. This CDR3 has 13 amino acids.

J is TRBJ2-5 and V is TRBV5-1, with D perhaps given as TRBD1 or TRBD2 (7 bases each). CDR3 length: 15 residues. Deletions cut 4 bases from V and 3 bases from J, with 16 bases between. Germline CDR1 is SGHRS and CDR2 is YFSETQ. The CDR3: CASSLRGLAEETQYF. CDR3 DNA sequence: TGCGCCAGCAGCCTAAGGGGGCTAGCGGAAGAGACCCAGTACTTC.

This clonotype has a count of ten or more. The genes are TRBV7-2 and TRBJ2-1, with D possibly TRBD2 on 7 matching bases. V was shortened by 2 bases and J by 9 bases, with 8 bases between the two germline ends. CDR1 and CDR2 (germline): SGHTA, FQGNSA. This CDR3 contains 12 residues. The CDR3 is CASSLRGGEQFF. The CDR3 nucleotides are TGTGCCAGCAGCTTAAGGGGGGGTGAGCAGTTCTTC.

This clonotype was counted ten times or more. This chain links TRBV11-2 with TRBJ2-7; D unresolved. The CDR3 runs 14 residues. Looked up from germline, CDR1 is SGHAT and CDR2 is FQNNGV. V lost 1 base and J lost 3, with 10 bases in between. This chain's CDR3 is CASSLGRPNYEQYF. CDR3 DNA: TGTGCCAGCAGCTTAGGCAGGCCCAACTACGAGCAGTACTTC.

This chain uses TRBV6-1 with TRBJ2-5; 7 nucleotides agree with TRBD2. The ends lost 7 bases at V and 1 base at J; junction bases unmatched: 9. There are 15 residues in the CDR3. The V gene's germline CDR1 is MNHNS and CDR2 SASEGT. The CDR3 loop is CASNTLAVLQETQYF. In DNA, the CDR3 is TGTGCCAGCAACACTCTAGCGGTTCTCCAAGAGACCCAGTACTTC.

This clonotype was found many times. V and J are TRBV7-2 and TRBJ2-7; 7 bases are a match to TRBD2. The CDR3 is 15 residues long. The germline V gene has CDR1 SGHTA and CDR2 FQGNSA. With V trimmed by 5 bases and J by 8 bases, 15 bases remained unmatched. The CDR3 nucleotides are TGTGCCAGCAGCCCGTTACTTAGCGGGTCCCCCCAGCAGTACTTC. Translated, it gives CASSPLLSGSPQQYF.

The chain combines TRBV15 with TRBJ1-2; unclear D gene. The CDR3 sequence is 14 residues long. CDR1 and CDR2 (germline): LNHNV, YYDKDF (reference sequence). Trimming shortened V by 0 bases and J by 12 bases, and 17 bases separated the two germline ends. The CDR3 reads CATSRDSPPGRNTF. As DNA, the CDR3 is TGTGCCACCAGCAGAGATTCACCGCCGGGTCGGAACACCTTC.

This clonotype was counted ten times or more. The CDR3 is CASSLWPTYEQYF. The DNA for the CDR3 is TGTGCCAGCAGTTTATGGCCGACCTACGAGCAGTACTTC. The chain joins TRBV28 to TRBJ2-7; unclear D gene. V lost 0 bases and J 2 bases, leaving 5 bases between the germline ends. CDR3 length equals 13 residues. The V gene's germline CDR1 is MDHEN and CDR2 SYDVKM.

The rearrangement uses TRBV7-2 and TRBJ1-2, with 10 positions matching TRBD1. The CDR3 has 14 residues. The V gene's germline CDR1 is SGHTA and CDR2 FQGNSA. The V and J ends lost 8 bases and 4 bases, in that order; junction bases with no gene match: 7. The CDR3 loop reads CASGTGQGFYGYTF. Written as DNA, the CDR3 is TGTGCCAGCGGAACGGGACAGGGGTTCTATGGCTACACCTTC.

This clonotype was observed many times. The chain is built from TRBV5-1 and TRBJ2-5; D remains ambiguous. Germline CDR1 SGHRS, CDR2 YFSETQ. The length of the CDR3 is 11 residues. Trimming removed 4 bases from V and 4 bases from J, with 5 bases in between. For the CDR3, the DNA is TGCGCCAGCAGCCGACTAGAGACCCAGTACTTC. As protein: CASSRLETQYF. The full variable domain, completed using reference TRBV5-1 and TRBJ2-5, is KAGVTQTPRYLIKTRGQQVTLSCSPISGHRSVSWYQQTPGQGLQFLFEYFSETQRNKGNFPGRFSGRQFSNSRSEMNVSTLELGDSALYLCASSRLETQYFGPGTRLLVL.

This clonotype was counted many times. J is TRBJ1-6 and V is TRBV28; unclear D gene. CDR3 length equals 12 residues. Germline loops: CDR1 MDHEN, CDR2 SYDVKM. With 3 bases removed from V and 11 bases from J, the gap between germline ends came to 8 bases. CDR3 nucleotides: TGTGCCAGCAGTTTGGAGCGGCCACCCCTCCACTTT. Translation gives CASSLERPPLHF.

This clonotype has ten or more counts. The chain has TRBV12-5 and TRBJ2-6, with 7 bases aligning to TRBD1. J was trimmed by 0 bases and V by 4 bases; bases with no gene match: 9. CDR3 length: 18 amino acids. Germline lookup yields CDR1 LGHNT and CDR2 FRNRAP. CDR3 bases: TGTGCTAGTGGTTCCCGGACAGGAGCTTCCTCTGGGGCCAACGTCCTGACTTTC. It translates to CASGSRTGASSGANVLTF.

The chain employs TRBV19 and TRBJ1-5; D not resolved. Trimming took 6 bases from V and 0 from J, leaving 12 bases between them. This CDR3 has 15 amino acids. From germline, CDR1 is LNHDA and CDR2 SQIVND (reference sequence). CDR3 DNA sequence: TGTGCCAGTAGCTCTTTCCAATATAGCAATCAGCCCCAGCATTTT. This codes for CASSSFQYSNQPQHF.

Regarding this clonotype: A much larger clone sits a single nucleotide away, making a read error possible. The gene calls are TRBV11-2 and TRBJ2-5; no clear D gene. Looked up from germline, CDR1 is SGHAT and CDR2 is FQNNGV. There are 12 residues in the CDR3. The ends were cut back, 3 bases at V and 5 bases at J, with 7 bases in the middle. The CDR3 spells CASSFQRETQYF. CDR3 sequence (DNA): TGTGCCAGCAGCTTCCAGAGGGAGACCCAGTACTTC.

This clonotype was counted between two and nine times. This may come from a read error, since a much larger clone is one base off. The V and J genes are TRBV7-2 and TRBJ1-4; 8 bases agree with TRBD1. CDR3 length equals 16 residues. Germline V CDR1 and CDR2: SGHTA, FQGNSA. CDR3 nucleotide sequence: TGTGCCAGCAGTTCAGACAGGGGCAGGGTGGATGAAAAACTGATTTTT. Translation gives CASSSDRGRVDEKLIF.

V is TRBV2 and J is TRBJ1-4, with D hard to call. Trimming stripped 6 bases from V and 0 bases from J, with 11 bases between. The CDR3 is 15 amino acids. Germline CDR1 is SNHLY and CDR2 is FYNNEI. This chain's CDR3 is CASRLVASTNEKLFF. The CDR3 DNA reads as TGTGCCAGCAGACTAGTCGCTTCAACTAATGAAAAACTGTTTTTT.

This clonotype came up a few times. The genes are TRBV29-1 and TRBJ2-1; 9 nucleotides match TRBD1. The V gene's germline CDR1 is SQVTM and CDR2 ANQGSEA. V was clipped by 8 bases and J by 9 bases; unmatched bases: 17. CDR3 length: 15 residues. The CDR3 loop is CSCRDRDIGLGEQFF. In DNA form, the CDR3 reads TGCAGCTGCCGGGACAGGGACATCGGGTTGGGTGAGCAGTTCTTC.

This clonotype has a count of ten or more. CDR3 in DNA: TGTGCCAGCAGCTTAGATGTTTCCGGGGAGCTGTTTTTT. Its protein product is CASSLDVSGELFF. This rearrangement joins TRBV7-9 to TRBJ2-2; D is unclear. The CDR3 totals 13 residues. V gave up 1 base and J gave up 6 bases, with 6 bases separating them. Germline-derived CDR1 and CDR2 are SEHNR and FQNEAQ (reference sequence).

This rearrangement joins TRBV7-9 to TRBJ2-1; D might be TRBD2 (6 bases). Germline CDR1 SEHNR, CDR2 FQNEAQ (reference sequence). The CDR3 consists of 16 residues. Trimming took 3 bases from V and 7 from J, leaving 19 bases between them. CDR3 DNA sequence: TGTGCCAGCAGCTTCCGTAAGACTGGGGGGAGAAATGAGCAGTTCTTC. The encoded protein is CASSFRKTGGRNEQFF.

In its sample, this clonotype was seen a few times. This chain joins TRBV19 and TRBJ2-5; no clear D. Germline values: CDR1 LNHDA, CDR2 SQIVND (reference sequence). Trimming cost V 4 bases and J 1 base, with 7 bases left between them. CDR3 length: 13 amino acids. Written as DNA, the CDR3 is TGTGCCAGTAGTACCTCATTCCAAGAGACCCAGTACTTC. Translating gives CASSTSFQETQYF.